This T cell receptor (beta chain) is from a study of blood T cell repertoires in COVID-19. Study information: Spain, Italy and the United States supplied samples that represented acute and convalescent COVID-19. The cDNA or gDNA used as material had been derived from T cells, B-cell-depleted T cells, or PBMCs.

The CDR3 consists of 16 residues. CDR1 is SQVTM, CDR2 ANQGSEA, per germline. With V trimmed by 0 bases and J by 5 bases, 6 bases remained unmatched. Profiling relied on immunoSEQ multiplex PCR, and the TCRdb table lists in-frame clones only, not all of them. The sample gives roughly 160,000 clones, almost 85% of which show up once; roughly 2.7% is in the top ten. The Seattle patients, enrolled during active infection, were followed longitudinally. This clonotype was sampled from a woman of 80 years or more with COVID-19, enrolled during active disease. The sample comprised peripheral blood. The chain joins TRBV29-1 to TRBJ2-2, with 10 positions matching TRBD1. The CDR3 nucleotides are TGCAGCGTTGAAGATAGTAGGACAGGGGGTACCGGGGAGCTGTTTTTT. This gives the protein CSVEDSRTGGTGELFF.